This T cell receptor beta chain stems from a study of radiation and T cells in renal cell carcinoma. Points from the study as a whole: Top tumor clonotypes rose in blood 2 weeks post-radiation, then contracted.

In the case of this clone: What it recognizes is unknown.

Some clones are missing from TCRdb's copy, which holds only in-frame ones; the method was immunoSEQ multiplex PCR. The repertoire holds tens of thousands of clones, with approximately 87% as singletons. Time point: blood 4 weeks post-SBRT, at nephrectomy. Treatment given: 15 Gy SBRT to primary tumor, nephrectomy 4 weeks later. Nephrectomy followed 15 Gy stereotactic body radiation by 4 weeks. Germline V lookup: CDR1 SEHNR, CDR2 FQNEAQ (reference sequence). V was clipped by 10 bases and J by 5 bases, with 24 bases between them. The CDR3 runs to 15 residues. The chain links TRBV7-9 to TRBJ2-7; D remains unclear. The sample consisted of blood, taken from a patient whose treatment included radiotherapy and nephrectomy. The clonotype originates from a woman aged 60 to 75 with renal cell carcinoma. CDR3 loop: CATFYKDSQINEQYF. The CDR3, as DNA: TGTGCCACCTTCTACAAGGATTCCCAAATCAACGAGCAGTACTTC.